Below, 14 T cell receptor beta chains from the same sample are listed, as sequenced in a study of T cells after yellow fever vaccination. One entry per CDR3 protein, called by TCRdb with MiXCR from the 5' RACE reads. This table has a few hundred thousand distinct CDR3 sequences, 4.1% appearing once. Sequencing used PBMCs, obtained 5 days after the yellow fever booster vaccination. These receptors were obtained from a man between 18 and 35 years old who received the YFV17D yellow fever vaccine.

This clonotype was observed a handful of times. The chain combines TRBV5-1 with TRBJ1-2; a weak D match, TRBD1 (5 bases). CDR1 is SGHRS, CDR2 YFSETQ, per germline. The CDR3 contains 15 residues. Trimming stripped 0 bases from V and 4 bases from J, with 13 bases between. The CDR3 region is CASSLGTPFRYGYTF. The DNA of the CDR3 is TGCGCCAGCAGCTTGGGGACACCGTTTCGCTATGGCTACACCTTC.

This clonotype appeared a few times. The chain employs TRBV5-1 and TRBJ2-1; no reliable D call. Trimming took 0 bases from V and 8 from J, leaving 12 bases between them. In germline, CDR1 is SGHRS, CDR2 YFSETQ. The CDR3 spans 14 residues. CDR3 sequence reads: CASSLDRPEHEQFF. The CDR3 nucleotides read TGCGCCAGCAGCTTGGATCGCCCGGAGCATGAGCAGTTCTTC.

J is TRBJ2-5 and V is TRBV10-3, with TRBD2 as a possible D gene (6 bases). This CDR3 region has 17 residues. Germline V gives CDR1 ENHRY, CDR2 SYGVKD. Trimming shortened V by 5 bases and J by 1 base, and 20 bases separated the two germline ends. This CDR3 is CAISPGVPTARQETQYF. The CDR3, as DNA: TGTGCCATCAGTCCGGGGGTACCCACGGCTCGCCAAGAGACCCAGTACTTC.

This clonotype was detected ten times or more. The chain uses TRBV4-2 and TRBJ2-5; TRBD1 agrees at 7 bases. V was clipped by 5 bases and J by 1 base; unmatched bases: 10. The CDR3 has 16 residues. CDR1 LGHNA and CDR2 YNFKEQ come from the germline V gene. The CDR3, as DNA: TGTGCCAGCAGCACCGTTGGGCCAGGGGGCCAAGAGACCCAGTACTTC. It codes for CASSTVGPGGQETQYF.

This clonotype was counted only a few times. This chain connects TRBV5-6 to TRBJ2-7, with TRBD1 identical over 7 bases. The CDR3 sequence is 15 residues long. V shed 3 bases and J 1 base; nucleotides not matched to a gene: 7. Germline V lookup: CDR1 SGHDT, CDR2 YYEEEE. CDR3: CASSYRDRVSYEQYF. The CDR3 DNA follows: TGTGCCAGCAGCTACCGTGACAGGGTTTCCTACGAGCAGTACTTC.

The table lists this clonotype with many counts. The genes are TRBV5-5 and TRBJ2-2, with D possibly being TRBD2 (5 bases). The V gene's germline CDR1 is SGHKS and CDR2 YYEKEE (reference sequence). The germline V and J ends were trimmed by 0 bases and 7 bases, with 7 bases remaining between them. This CDR3 is 13 amino acids long. CDR3 sequence (DNA): TGTGCCAGCAGCTTGGTAGGGAGCGGGGAGCTGTTTTTT. This encodes CASSLVGSGELFF.

There are many counts of this clonotype. The chain has TRBV6-1 and TRBJ2-7; no firm D call. Trimming left V 3 bases short and J 4 bases short, with 13 bases between. This CDR3 is built from 14 residues. In germline, CDR1 is MNHNS, CDR2 SASEGT. The CDR3 nucleotides are TGTGCCAGCAGTGAGGGCCAGCCCGAGTACGAGCAGTACTTC. This codes for CASSEGQPEYEQYF.

This clonotype was seen many times. J is TRBJ2-3 and V is TRBV29-1, with 11 nucleotides matching TRBD1. V was clipped by 7 bases and J by 7 bases; unmatched bases: 7. The CDR3 has 13 amino acids. CDR1 is SQVTM, CDR2 ANQGSEA, per germline. CDR3 residues: CSAPGQGVHTQYF. Here the CDR3 DNA reads TGCAGCGCCCCGGGACAGGGGGTACATACGCAGTATTTT.

This clonotype was observed at least ten times. This chain links TRBV5-1 with TRBJ2-5; D is unclear. CDR3 size: 12 residues. V was pared by 4 bases and J by 2 bases, with 6 bases between. The germline CDR1 and CDR2 sequences are SGHRS and YFSETQ. CDR3 protein: CASSLMQETQYF. The CDR3 nucleotides are TGCGCCAGCAGCCTCATGCAAGAGACCCAGTACTTC.

The V gene is TRBV4-3, the J gene TRBJ2-1; no clear D gene. V lost 4 bases and J 15 bases, leaving 16 bases between the germline ends. Per germline, CDR1 LGHNA and CDR2 YSLEER. The length of the CDR3 is 12 residues. The CDR3 spells CASSPPPVGRFF. The CDR3 DNA is TGCGCCAGCAGCCCGCCCCCGGTTGGTCGGTTCTTC.

This clonotype was seen only a few times. The V gene is TRBV6-5, the J gene TRBJ2-1, with D perhaps TRBD1 or TRBD2 (5 bases each). The CDR3 covers 15 residues. Trimming pared 0 bases from V and 5 bases from J, leaving 11 bases between. Germline V gene lookup returns CDR1 MNHEY and CDR2 SVGAGI. Written as DNA, the CDR3 is TGTGCCAGCAGTTACTCGAGTGGGACCCACAATGAGCAGTTCTTC. Translation gives CASSYSSGTHNEQFF.

This chain's CDR3 is CASSLITRGSYNEQFF. As DNA, the CDR3 is TGTGCCAGTAGTTTAATTACCAGGGGTTCCTACAATGAGCAGTTCTTC. The rearrangement uses TRBV19 and TRBJ2-1, with a tentative D call TRBD1 (6 bases). The V gene's germline CDR1 is LNHDA and CDR2 SQIVND (reference sequence). The V end was cut by 5 bases, the J end by 1 base, with 15 bases between. CDR3 length equals 16 residues.

This sequence joins TRBV5-4 and TRBJ1-2; the match to TRBD1 covers 7 bases. The junction had 6 bases not matched to a gene; V was cut back by 4 bases and J by 0 bases. From germline, CDR1 is SGHNT and CDR2 YYREEE (reference sequence). This CDR3 region has 15 residues. CDR3 region: CASSPYGTANYGYTF. CDR3 DNA: TGTGCCAGCAGCCCTTATGGGACAGCTAACTATGGCTACACCTTC.

V usage is TRBV24-1 and J usage is TRBJ2-3, with 8 nucleotides matching TRBD2. The CDR3 sequence is 16 residues long. Germline values: CDR1 KGHDR, CDR2 SFDVKD. V dropped 6 bases and J dropped 4; count of bases not matched to a gene: 11. The CDR3 here is CATSPRGGSSADTQYF. The CDR3 coding sequence is TGTGCCACCAGTCCTCGGGGGGGCTCTAGCGCAGATACGCAGTATTTT.